This record concerns one T cell receptor beta chain sequence. Germline trimming cut 4 bases from V and 0 bases from J; bases unmatched to any gene: 5. Germline lookup yields CDR1 SGHAT and CDR2 FQNNGV. The CDR3 extends over 15 amino acids. Sequenced by immunoSEQ multiplex PCR; TCRdb stores in-frame clones only, minus some. Counted here are 40,000 to 50,000 clones, about 85% occurring once; the ten biggest clones make up less than 3.5%. The sample originates from a study of OX40 agonist ivuxolimab in advanced cancers. Exclusion of a patient followed from autoimmune disease history or systemic immunosuppression.

This TCR was recovered from an adult with an advanced solid tumor such as melanoma, head and neck, liver or kidney cancer. The rearrangement uses TRBV11-2 and TRBJ1-1, with TRBD1 matching 7 bases. The material was CD4+ or CD8+ T cells sorted from blood, obtained in a trial of the OX40 agonist ivuxolimab. The CDR3 spells CASSSTGSMNTEAFF. The CDR3 coding sequence is TGTGCCAGCAGCTCGACAGGGAGTATGAACACTGAAGCTTTCTTT. Filled out from reference TRBV11-2 and TRBJ1-1, the complete variable domain reads EAGVAQSPRYKIIEKRQSVAFWCNPISGHATLYWYQQILGQGPKLLIQFQNNGVVDDSQLPKDRFSAERLKGVDSTLKIQPAKLEDSAVYLCASSSTGSMNTEAFFGQGTRLTVV.